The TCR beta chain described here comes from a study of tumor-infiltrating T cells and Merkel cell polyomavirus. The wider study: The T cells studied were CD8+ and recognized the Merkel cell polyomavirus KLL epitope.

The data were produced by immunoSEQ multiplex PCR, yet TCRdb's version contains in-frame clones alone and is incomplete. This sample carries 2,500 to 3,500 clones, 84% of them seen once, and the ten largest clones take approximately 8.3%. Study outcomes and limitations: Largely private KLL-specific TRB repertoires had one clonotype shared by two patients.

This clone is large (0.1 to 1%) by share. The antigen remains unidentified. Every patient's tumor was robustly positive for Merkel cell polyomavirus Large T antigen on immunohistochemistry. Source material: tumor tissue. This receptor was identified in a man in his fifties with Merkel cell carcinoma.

CDR3 DNA sequence: TGTGCCAGCCGACAGGGGGGCACTGAAGCTTTCTTT. Translating it yields CASRQGGTEAFF. This rearrangement joins TRBV2 to TRBJ1-1, with 9 bases aligning to TRBD1. Trimming at V came to 8 bases and at J to 4 bases, leaving 2 bases not matched to a gene. Germline V gene sequence: CDR1 SNHLY, CDR2 FYNNEI. This CDR3 has 12 amino acids.